One and the same sample provided the 24 T cell receptor beta chains below, sequenced in a study of patients and donors after allogeneic stem cell transplantation. Each CDR3 protein gets one entry after TCRdb re-called the RT-PCR reads with MiXCR. The table records about a million distinct CDR3 sequences, more than 15% of them present only once. Material: blood, either unsorted or a sorted T cell fraction (not recorded which). The receptors here all came from a human donor who was either an allogeneic HSCT recipient or a stem cell or donor lymphocyte infusion donor (not recorded which). It is not recorded whose cells these are; they may come from a transplant donor.

The sample holds a few counts of this clonotype. The rearrangement links TRBV20-1 to TRBJ2-2; D might be TRBD2 (6 bases). Looked up from germline, CDR1 is DFQATT and CDR2 is SNEGSKA (reference sequence). The CDR3 is 13 residues long. Trimming pared 2 bases from V and 5 bases from J, leaving 9 bases between. The DNA of the CDR3 is TGCAGTGCTAGATCCGGGACTACCGGGGAGCTGTTTTTT. This gives the protein CSARSGTTGELFF.

This clonotype turned up a few times. The chain recombines TRBV12-3 or TRBV12-4 with TRBJ1-3; D may be TRBD1 (5 bases). Trimming cost V 1 base and J 0 bases, with 13 bases left between them. This CDR3 has 17 residues. The CDR3 protein is CASSLEGTVSSGNTIYF. The DNA for the CDR3 is TGTGCCAGCAGTTTAGAAGGGACGGTCAGCTCTGGAAACACCATATATTTT.

CDR3 amino acids: CATRDPIYEQYF. The CDR3 DNA reads TGTGCCACCCGGGACCCCATCTACGAGCAGTACTTC. The chain carries TRBV6-2 or TRBV6-3 and TRBJ2-7, with D possibly being TRBD1 or TRBD2 (5 bases each). V was pared by 10 bases and J by 3 bases, with 13 bases between. The germline V gene has CDR1 MNHEY and CDR2 SVGEGT. The CDR3 covers 12 residues.

The V gene is TRBV7-9, the J gene TRBJ1-4; D gene unclear. The CDR3 totals 14 residues. Looked up from germline, CDR1 is SEHNR and CDR2 is FQNEAQ (reference sequence). Between the trimmed V and J ends, which lost 5 bases and 0 bases, there was a span of 7 bases. CDR3 DNA: TGTGCCAGCAGCGCCAGAGCAACTAATGAAAAACTGTTTTTT. Translated: CASSARATNEKLFF.

This clonotype was found a few times. The chain has TRBV5-6 and TRBJ1-1; D gene uncertain. This CDR3 comprises 13 residues. Germline V gene data show CDR1 as SGHDT and CDR2 as YYEEEE. Trimming removed 0 bases from V and 3 bases from J, with 6 bases in between. CDR3 in DNA: TGTGCCAGCAGCTTGGGTCCCTACACTGAAGCTTTCTTT. Its protein product is CASSLGPYTEAFF.

This clonotype was seen a few times. Here the CDR3 reads CSVAWTIEFF. Here the CDR3 DNA reads TGCAGCGTCGCCTGGACTATCGAGTTCTTC. V is TRBV29-1 and J is TRBJ2-1; possibly TRBD2 for D (6 bases). Trimming took 6 bases from V and 14 from J, leaving 14 bases between them. Germline V lookup: CDR1 SQVTM, CDR2 ANQGSEA. The CDR3 is 10 amino acids.

V and J are TRBV20-1 and TRBJ1-2; possible D gene TRBD1, 6 bases. Trimming cost V 8 bases and J 4 bases, with 11 bases left between them. CDR3 length: 11 residues. The germline CDR1 and CDR2 sequences are DFQATT and SNEGSKA (reference sequence). The CDR3 sequence is CSSGQTYGYTF. The CDR3 DNA reads TGCAGTTCCGGACAGACCTATGGCTACACCTTC.

The rearrangement links TRBV7-8 to TRBJ2-3, with D perhaps TRBD2 (5 bases). V was clipped by 6 bases and J by 6 bases, with 19 bases between them. The CDR3 runs 15 residues. From germline, CDR1 is SGHVS and CDR2 FQNEAQ. In DNA, the CDR3 is TGTGCCAGCAGATTTACCTCTAGCATCTGGGATACGCAGTATTTT. It encodes CASRFTSSIWDTQYF.

Only a few counts were recorded for this clonotype. This chain connects TRBV2 to TRBJ2-5; 9 bases are shared with TRBD1. V was clipped by 7 bases and J by 5 bases; unmatched bases: 11. Looked up from germline, CDR1 is SNHLY and CDR2 is FYNNEI. The length of the CDR3 is 15 residues. The CDR3 region is CASILNRGRWETQYF. The CDR3 region has the DNA TGTGCCAGCATCCTCAACAGGGGGCGCTGGGAGACCCAGTACTTC.

Turning to this clonotype: The germline gene is not matched at one end of the junction; a read error may be the cause. V is TRBV6-1 and J is TRBJ2-7, with D unclear. The CDR3 covers 14 residues. CDR1 and CDR2 from the germline V gene are MNHNS and SASEGT. CDR3 amino acids: CASTELGSASEQYF. DNA for the CDR3: TGTGCCAGCACTGAACTTGGAAGCGCGAGCGAGCAGTACTTC.

This clonotype was counted only a few times. The chain links TRBV24-1 to TRBJ2-3; 8 nucleotides line up with TRBD2. J lost 1 base, V lost 4 bases, and 6 bases had no gene match. Germline V gene lookup returns CDR1 KGHDR and CDR2 SFDVKD. The CDR3 covers 16 residues. The DNA for the CDR3 is TGTGCCACCAGTGACGTGAGCGGGAGCGGCACAGATACGCAGTATTTT. Amino acid sequence: CATSDVSGSGTDTQYF.

This clonotype was seen more than once but under ten times. The chain employs TRBV5-1 and TRBJ2-7; weak D call: TRBD1 (5 bases). The V end lost 0 bases, the J end lost 3 bases, and 10 bases lay between the germline ends. This CDR3 is 14 amino acids long. CDR1 and CDR2 from the germline V gene are SGHRS and YFSETQ. This chain's CDR3 is CASSLEAGHYEQYF. The CDR3 coding sequence is TGCGCCAGCAGCTTGGAGGCAGGGCACTACGAGCAGTACTTC.

This clonotype has a handful of counts. This sequence joins TRBV20-1 and TRBJ2-1; 10 nucleotides agree with TRBD2. Germline trimming cut 6 bases from V and 0 bases from J; bases unmatched to any gene: 14. Germline assignment: CDR1 DFQATT and CDR2 SNEGSKA (reference sequence). This CDR3 is built from 18 residues. The CDR3 reads CSATRLAGASSSYNEQFF. For the CDR3, the DNA is TGCAGTGCCACCCGGCTAGCGGGGGCCTCGAGCTCCTACAATGAGCAGTTCTTC.

Concerning this clonotype itself: The germline gene is not matched at one end of the junction; a read error may be the cause. The chain recombines TRBV3-1 with TRBJ2-1; D unresolved. Germline V gene data show CDR1 as LGHDT and CDR2 as YNNKEL (reference sequence). The CDR3 consists of 13 residues. This CDR3 reads CASSQVSSNEQFF. Written as DNA, the CDR3 is TGTGCCAGCAGCCAAGTGTCCTCCAATGAGCAGTTCTTC.

In its sample, this clonotype was seen a few times. The chain has TRBV29-1 and TRBJ2-5, with D hard to call. The CDR3 runs to 11 residues. CDR1 is SQVTM and CDR2 is ANQGSEA in the germline V gene. V was cut by 6 bases and J by 5 bases, with 10 bases left in between. CDR3 amino acids: CSVGSPETQYF. The CDR3 DNA is TGCAGCGTAGGATCGCCCGAGACCCAGTACTTC.

This rearrangement joins TRBV6-5 to TRBJ1-1, with a weak D call TRBD1 (6 bases). The CDR3 spans 13 residues. V lost 0 bases and J lost 10, with 12 bases in between. CDR1 MNHEY and CDR2 SVGAGI come from the germline V gene. For the CDR3, the DNA is TGTGCCAGCAGTTACTCGGCAGGGGACGTAGCTTTCTTT. Its translation is CASSYSAGDVAFF.

The chain uses TRBV4-1 and TRBJ1-3; possibly TRBD1 for D (6 bases). This CDR3 comprises 16 residues. Trimming stripped 4 bases from V and 7 bases from J, with 20 bases between. Germline CDR1 reads MGHRA; CDR2 reads YSYEKL. The CDR3 DNA sequence: TGCGCCAGCAGCCCCCAGTTGCGGGGGCTGGGGAACACCATATATTTT. Its translation: CASSPQLRGLGNTIYF.

V gene TRBV2 combines with J gene TRBJ2-7; D is unresolved. Germline assignment: CDR1 SNHLY and CDR2 FYNNEI. Trimming shortened V by 4 bases and J by 5 bases, and 6 bases separated the two germline ends. The CDR3 totals 11 residues. This chain's CDR3 is CASSGTHEQYF. As DNA, the CDR3 is TGTGCCAGCAGTGGTACCCACGAGCAGTACTTC.

In its sample, this clonotype was seen once. The V gene is TRBV12-3 or TRBV12-4, the J gene TRBJ2-5; tentatively, D is TRBD2 (5 bases). The V end lost 6 bases, the J end lost 4 bases, and 15 bases lay between the germline ends. This CDR3 has 14 amino acids. The CDR3 reads CASSNSGRGETQYF. DNA of the CDR3: TGTGCCAGCAGCAACTCTGGACGGGGAGAGACCCAGTACTTC.

This clonotype was found many times. The chain joins TRBV29-1 to TRBJ1-1; 7 nucleotides match TRBD1. V lost 7 bases to trimming and J lost 4 bases; unmatched junction nucleotides: 6. Germline lookup yields CDR1 SQVTM and CDR2 ANQGSEA. The CDR3 covers 12 residues. This chain's CDR3 is CSAHRGGTEAFF. The CDR3, as DNA: TGCAGCGCCCACAGGGGAGGCACTGAAGCTTTCTTT.

V usage is TRBV29-1 and J usage is TRBJ1-2, with TRBD1 as a possible D gene (6 bases). CDR3 size: 13 residues. Per the germline V gene, CDR1 is SQVTM and CDR2 is ANQGSEA. The ends were cut back, 7 bases at V and 2 bases at J, with 14 bases in the middle. The CDR3: CSALDSSNYGYTF. The CDR3 DNA follows: TGCAGCGCCCTGGACAGTTCAAACTATGGCTACACCTTC.

This clonotype turned up a few times. This chain's CDR3 is CASVASGDTEAFF. Written as DNA, the CDR3 is TGTGCCAGCGTAGCTAGCGGAGACACTGAAGCTTTCTTT. The chain combines TRBV7-9 with TRBJ1-1, with D uncertain. Germline-derived CDR1 and CDR2 are SEHNR and FQNEAQ (reference sequence). This CDR3 contains 13 residues. V was cut by 8 bases and J by 3 bases, with 13 bases left in between.

This clonotype has ten or more counts. The chain couples TRBV4-2 to TRBJ2-2; TRBD1 agrees at 10 bases. J lost 8 bases, V lost 4 bases, and 4 bases had no gene match. Germline V CDR1 and CDR2: LGHNA, YNFKEQ. The CDR3 loop spans 14 amino acids. This chain's CDR3 is CASSPTGGTGELFF. CDR3 sequence (DNA): TGTGCCAGCAGCCCGACAGGGGGCACGGGGGAGCTGTTTTTT.

This clonotype occurred a few times. V and J are TRBV20-1 and TRBJ2-3; TRBD2 matches at 9 bases. This CDR3 spans 14 amino acids. V was clipped by 1 base and J by 3 bases; unmatched bases: 2. Looked up from germline, CDR1 is DFQATT and CDR2 is SNEGSKA (reference sequence). The CDR3 coding sequence is TGCAGTGCTAGAGTAGCGGGAGTAACAGATACGCAGTATTTT. Translating gives CSARVAGVTDTQYF.